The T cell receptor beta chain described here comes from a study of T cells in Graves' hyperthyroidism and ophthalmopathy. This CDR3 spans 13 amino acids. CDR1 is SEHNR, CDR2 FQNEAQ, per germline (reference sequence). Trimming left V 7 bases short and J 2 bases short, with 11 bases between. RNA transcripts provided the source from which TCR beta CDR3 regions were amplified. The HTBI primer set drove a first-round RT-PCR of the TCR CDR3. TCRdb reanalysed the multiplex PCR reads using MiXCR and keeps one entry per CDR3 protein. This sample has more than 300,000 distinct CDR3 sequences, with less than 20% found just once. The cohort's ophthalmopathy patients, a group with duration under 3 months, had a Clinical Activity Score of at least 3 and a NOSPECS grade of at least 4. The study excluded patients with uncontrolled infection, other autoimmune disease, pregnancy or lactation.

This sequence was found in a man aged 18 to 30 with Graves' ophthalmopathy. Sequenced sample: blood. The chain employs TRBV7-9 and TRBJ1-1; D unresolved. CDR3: CASNNPANTEAFF. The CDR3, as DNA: TGTGCCAGCAACAATCCAGCTAACACTGAAGCTTTCTTT.